Following are 17 T cell receptor beta chains from one sample sequenced in a study of blood T cell repertoires in COVID-19. Sequencing used immunoSEQ multiplex PCR; TCRdb keeps in-frame clones, though not all of them. Found here are 250,000 to 350,000 clones, roughly 90% of them singletons; the top ten hold 15% to 20%. Sequencing used PBMCs or T cells enriched from blood (not recorded which). The receptors shown here come from a woman aged 25 to 39 who had recovered from COVID-19.

This clone showed up just once. This chain joins TRBV3-1 (or the pseudogene TRBV3-2) and TRBJ2-1; no firm D call. Germline CDR1 reads LGHDT; CDR2 reads YNNKEL (reference sequence). This CDR3 is 15 amino acids long. V shed 1 base and J shed 0 bases, with 7 bases lying between them. CDR3 loop: CASSQVPSSYNEQFF. The CDR3, as DNA: TGTGCCAGCAGCCAAGTTCCCAGCTCCTACAATGAGCAGTTCTTC.

The chain couples TRBV24-1 to TRBJ2-7, with D maybe TRBD2 (6 bases). Germline CDR1 and CDR2: KGHDR and SFDVKD. The CDR3 is 13 residues long. The germline V and J ends were trimmed by 9 bases and 5 bases, with 16 bases remaining between them. The CDR3 region has the DNA TGTGCCACCCCGCCGGGCGGAGGGGACGAGCAGTACTTC. Protein: CATPPGGGDEQYF.

As regards this clone: A read error may produce the germline difference seen at one junction end. This rearrangement joins TRBV7-7 to TRBJ2-6, with D possibly being TRBD1 (6 bases). The CDR3 totals 15 residues. The germline V gene has CDR1 SSHAT and CDR2 FNYEAQ (reference sequence). Written as DNA, the CDR3 is TGTGCTAGCAGACTACAGGGCTCTGGGGCCAACGTCCTGACTTTC. Translation gives CASRLQGSGANVLTF.

The chain uses TRBV5-1 and TRBJ1-1; a weak D match, TRBD1 (5 bases). The CDR3 length is 14 residues. Trimming shortened V by 0 bases and J by 2 bases, and 8 bases separated the two germline ends. Germline V gives CDR1 SGHRS, CDR2 YFSETQ. As DNA, the CDR3 is TGCGCCAGCAGCTTGGAGCAGGGAAACACTGAAGCTTTCTTT. The encoded protein is CASSLEQGNTEAFF. The whole variable domain, filled in from reference TRBV5-1 and TRBJ1-1, reads KAGVTQTPRYLIKTRGQQVTLSCSPISGHRSVSWYQQTPGQGLQFLFEYFSETQRNKGNFPGRFSGRQFSNSRSEMNVSTLELGDSALYLCASSLEQGNTEAFFGQGTRLTVV.

The rearrangement uses TRBV5-4 and TRBJ2-1; TRBD2 matches 9 bases. The CDR3 spans 15 residues. V lost 0 bases to trimming and J lost 4 bases; unmatched junction nucleotides: 2. Germline-derived CDR1 and CDR2 are SGHNT and YYREEE (reference sequence). The CDR3 bases are TGTGCCAGCAGCTTGGCGACTAGCGGATACAATGAGCAGTTCTTC. It codes for CASSLATSGYNEQFF.

This sequence joins TRBV15 and TRBJ1-1; D ambiguous. V lost 1 base, J lost 5 bases, and 11 bases lay in between. Germline V gene sequence: CDR1 LNHNV, CDR2 YYDKDF (reference sequence). The CDR3 is 14 residues long. CDR3 protein: CATSRAPPRTEAFF. DNA of the CDR3: TGTGCCACCAGCAGAGCCCCACCGAGGACTGAAGCTTTCTTT.

CDR3 in amino acids: CSVTGGGGQPQHF. The CDR3 DNA reads as TGCAGCGTTACAGGGGGCGGGGGTCAGCCCCAGCATTTT. The genes are TRBV29-1 and TRBJ1-5; 9 bases agree with TRBD1. The CDR3 consists of 13 residues. The germline gives CDR1 SQVTM, CDR2 ANQGSEA. V dropped 5 bases and J dropped 6; count of bases not matched to a gene: 5.

This rearrangement joins TRBV28 to TRBJ1-5; tentatively, D is TRBD1 (5 bases). Germline loops: CDR1 MDHEN, CDR2 SYDVKM. Trimming stripped 7 bases from V and 4 bases from J, with 23 bases between. This CDR3 contains 17 residues. The CDR3 loop reads CASMRGWRGPRNQPQHF. CDR3 DNA sequence: TGTGCCAGCATGAGAGGATGGAGGGGTCCTCGTAATCAGCCCCAGCATTTT. The complete variable domain, with remaining parts taken from reference TRBV28 and TRBJ1-5, reads DVKVTQSSRYLVKRTGEKVFLECVQDMDHENMFWYRQDPGLGLRLIYFSYDVKMKEKGDIPEGYSVSREKKERFSLILESASTNQTSMYLCASMRGWRGPRNQPQHFGDGTRLSIL.

The rearrangement joins TRBV9 to TRBJ1-2; 7 nucleotides line up with TRBD1. This CDR3 contains 12 residues. Germline trimming cut 3 bases from V and 9 bases from J; bases unmatched to any gene: 5. The germline V gene has CDR1 SGDLS and CDR2 YYNGEE. In DNA, the CDR3 is TGTGCCAGCAGCGCCAGACAGGGTAGCTACACCTTC. Encoded protein: CASSARQGSYTF.

The V and J genes are TRBV27 and TRBJ2-3, with 11 bases fitting TRBD2. Germline V lookup: CDR1 MNHEY, CDR2 SMNVEV (reference sequence). CDR3 size: 16 residues. J lost 4 bases, V lost 10 bases, and 13 bases had no gene match. CDR3 amino acids: CATSNLAGGVADTQYF. CDR3 DNA: TGTGCCACCTCTAACCTAGCGGGGGGAGTTGCAGATACGCAGTATTTT.

The chain couples TRBV9 to TRBJ1-3; the match to TRBD1 covers 7 bases. The germline V gene encodes CDR1 SGDLS and CDR2 YYNGEE. Trimming at V came to 4 bases and at J to 4 bases, leaving 8 bases not matched to a gene. This CDR3 has 15 residues. CDR3 sequence reads: CASSPQGTGGNTIYF. DNA of the CDR3: TGTGCCAGCAGCCCACAGGGGACTGGGGGAAACACCATATATTTT.

The chain employs TRBV7-2 and TRBJ2-1; tentative D call: TRBD2 (5 bases). The germline V and J ends were trimmed by 1 base and 3 bases, with 7 bases remaining between them. The length of the CDR3 is 14 residues. Per the germline V gene, CDR1 is SGHTA and CDR2 is FQGNSA. The CDR3, as DNA: TGTGCCAGCAGCTTAGGCGGGTACTACAATGAGCAGTTCTTC. Its translation is CASSLGGYYNEQFF.

The chain recombines TRBV9 with TRBJ2-1, with D tentatively TRBD2 (6 bases). V lost 4 bases and J lost 9, with 20 bases in between. From germline, CDR1 is SGDLS and CDR2 YYNGEE. The CDR3 is 15 residues long. CDR3 sequence reads: CASSTSGRGGGEQFF. In nucleotides, the CDR3 is TGTGCCAGCAGCACCTCCGGGAGAGGCGGCGGTGAGCAGTTCTTC.

The J gene is TRBJ1-5, the V gene TRBV3-1 (or the pseudogene TRBV3-2); no clear D gene. The CDR3 runs 15 residues. The germline CDR1 and CDR2 sequences are LGHDT and YNNKEL (reference sequence). Trimming pared 1 base from V and 4 bases from J, leaving 11 bases between. Here the CDR3 DNA reads TGTGCCAGCAGCCAAGGGGCCGCTGGGAATCAGCCCCAGCATTTT. Translated: CASSQGAAGNQPQHF.

This chain uses TRBV6-2 or TRBV6-3 with TRBJ2-5; 13 bases are shared with TRBD2. V was pared by 6 bases and J by 5 bases, with 6 bases of the junction left unmatched. Per the germline V gene, CDR1 is MNHEY and CDR2 is SVGEGT. The CDR3 sequence is 15 residues long. The chain's CDR3 is CASSPGLAGEETQYF. CDR3 sequence (DNA): TGTGCCAGCAGCCCTGGACTAGCGGGGGAGGAGACCCAGTACTTC.

The gene calls are TRBV6-5 and TRBJ2-1; TRBD2 matches 11 bases. The germline gives CDR1 MNHEY, CDR2 SVGAGI. V trimming: 6 bases; J trimming: 4 bases; junction bases outside the gene matches: 2. This CDR3 contains 14 residues. As DNA, the CDR3 is TGTGCCAGCAGCAGGACTAGCGGGTACAATGAGCAGTTCTTC. Translating it yields CASSRTSGYNEQFF.

The chain is built from TRBV5-1 and TRBJ1-3, with D possibly being TRBD1 (6 bases). Germline lookup yields CDR1 SGHRS and CDR2 YFSETQ. The CDR3 contains 17 residues. V was cut by 7 bases and J by 0 bases, with 20 bases left in between. The CDR3 nucleotides are TGCGCCAGCGGACAGTTACGCCGAGGGCGCTCTGGAAACACCATATATTTT. It encodes CASGQLRRGRSGNTIYF.